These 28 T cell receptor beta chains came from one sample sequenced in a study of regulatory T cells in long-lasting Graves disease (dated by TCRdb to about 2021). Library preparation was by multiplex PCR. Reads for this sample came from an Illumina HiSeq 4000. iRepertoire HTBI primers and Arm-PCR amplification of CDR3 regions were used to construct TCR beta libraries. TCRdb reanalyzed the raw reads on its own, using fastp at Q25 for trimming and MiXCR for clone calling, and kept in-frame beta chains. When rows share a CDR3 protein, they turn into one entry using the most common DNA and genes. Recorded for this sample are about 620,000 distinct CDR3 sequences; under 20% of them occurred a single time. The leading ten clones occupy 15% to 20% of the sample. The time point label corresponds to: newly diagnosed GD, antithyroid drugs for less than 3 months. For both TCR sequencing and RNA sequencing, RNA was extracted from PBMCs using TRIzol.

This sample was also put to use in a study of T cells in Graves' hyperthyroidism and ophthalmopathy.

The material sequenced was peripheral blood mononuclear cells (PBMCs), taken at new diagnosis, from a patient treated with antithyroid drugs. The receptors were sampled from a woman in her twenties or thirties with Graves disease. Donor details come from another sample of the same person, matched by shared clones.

CDR3 coding DNA: TGTGCCAGCTCCCTGGACATATCGGACGAGCAGTACTTC. Protein: CASSLDISDEQYF. The chain couples TRBV18 to TRBJ2-7; TRBD1 is a possible D gene (5 bases). The CDR3 length is 13 residues. The germline V gene encodes CDR1 KGHSH and CDR2 LQKENI. Between the trimmed V and J ends, which lost 6 bases and 5 bases, there was a span of 14 bases.

The DNA of the CDR3 is TGCAGCGTTGGGGACTTCAAGGGAGGGGAGCTGTTTTTT. Its translation is CSVGDFKGGELFF. The gene calls are TRBV29-1 and TRBJ2-2; a weak D match, TRBD2 (6 bases). The V and J ends lost 4 bases and 8 bases respectively, with 14 bases between them. The germline gives CDR1 SQVTM, CDR2 ANQGSEA. This CDR3 is 13 amino acids long.

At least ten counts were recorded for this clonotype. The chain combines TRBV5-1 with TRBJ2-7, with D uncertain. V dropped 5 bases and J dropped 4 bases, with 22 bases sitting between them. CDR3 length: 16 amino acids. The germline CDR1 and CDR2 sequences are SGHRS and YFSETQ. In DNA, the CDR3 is TGCGCCAGCAGTCCCTCCCCGGAGAGTATTTGGTACGAGCAGTACTTC. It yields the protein CASSPSPESIWYEQYF.

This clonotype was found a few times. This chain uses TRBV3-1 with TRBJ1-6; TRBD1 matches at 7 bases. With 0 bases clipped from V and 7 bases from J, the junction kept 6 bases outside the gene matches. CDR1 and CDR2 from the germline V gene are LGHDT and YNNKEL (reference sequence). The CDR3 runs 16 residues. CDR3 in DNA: TGTGCCAGCAGCCAAGACGGGGGGACAGAAAATTCACCCCTCCACTTT. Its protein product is CASSQDGGTENSPLHF.

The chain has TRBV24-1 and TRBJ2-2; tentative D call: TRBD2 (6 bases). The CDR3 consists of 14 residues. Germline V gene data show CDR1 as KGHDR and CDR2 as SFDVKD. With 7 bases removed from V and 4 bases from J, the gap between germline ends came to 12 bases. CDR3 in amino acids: CATSGGGRTGELFF. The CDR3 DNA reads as TGTGCCACCAGCGGGGGAGGCCGCACCGGGGAGCTGTTTTTT.

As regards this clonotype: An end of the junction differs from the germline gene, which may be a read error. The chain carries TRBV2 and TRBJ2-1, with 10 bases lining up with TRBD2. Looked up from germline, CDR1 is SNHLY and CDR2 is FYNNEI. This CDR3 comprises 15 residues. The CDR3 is CAGSEALAGAREQFF. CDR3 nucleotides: TGTGCCGGCAGTGAAGCGCTAGCGGGAGCCCGCGAGCAGTTCTTC. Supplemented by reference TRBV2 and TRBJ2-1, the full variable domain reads EPEVTQTPSHQVTQMGQEVILRCVPISNHLYFYWYRQILGQKVEFLVSFYNNEISEKSEIFDDQFSVERPDGSNFTLKIRSTKLEDSAMYFCAGSEALAGAREQFFGPGTRLTVL.

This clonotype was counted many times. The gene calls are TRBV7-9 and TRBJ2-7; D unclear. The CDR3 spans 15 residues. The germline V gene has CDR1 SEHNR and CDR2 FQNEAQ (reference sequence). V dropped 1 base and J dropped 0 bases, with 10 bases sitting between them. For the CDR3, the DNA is TGTGCCAGCAGCTTAGTGCCGGATAGCTCCTACGAGCAGTACTTC. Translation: CASSLVPDSSYEQYF.

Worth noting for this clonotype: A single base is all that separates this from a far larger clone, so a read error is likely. The CDR3 loop is CASSLSARAYEQFF. The CDR3 nucleotides are TGTGCCAGCAGTTTATCGGCTAGGGCCTACGAGCAGTTCTTC. The chain carries TRBV28 and TRBJ2-1; D call uncertain. V lost 1 base to trimming and J lost 10 bases, with 14 bases between them. Germline V CDR1 and CDR2: MDHEN, SYDVKM. This CDR3 is built from 14 residues. The full variable domain, its missing parts supplied by reference TRBV28 and TRBJ2-1, is DVKVTQSSRYLVKRTGEKVFLECVQDMDHENMFWYRQDPGLGLRLIYFSYDVKMKEKGDIPEGYSVSREKKERFSLILESASTNQTSMYLCASSLSARAYEQFFGPGTRLTVL.

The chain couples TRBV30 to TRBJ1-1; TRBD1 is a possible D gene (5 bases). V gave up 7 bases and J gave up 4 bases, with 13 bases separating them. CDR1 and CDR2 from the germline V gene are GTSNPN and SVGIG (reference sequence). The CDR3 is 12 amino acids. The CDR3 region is CASGDGFTEAFF. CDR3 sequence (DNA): TGTGCCTCCGGGGACGGCTTCACTGAAGCTTTCTTT. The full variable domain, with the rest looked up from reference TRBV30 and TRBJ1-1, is SQTIHQWPATLVQPVGSPLSLECTVEGTSNPNLYWYRQAAGRGLQLLFYSVGIGQISSEVPQNLSASRPQDRQFILSSKKLLLSDSGFYLCASGDGFTEAFFGQGTRLTVV.

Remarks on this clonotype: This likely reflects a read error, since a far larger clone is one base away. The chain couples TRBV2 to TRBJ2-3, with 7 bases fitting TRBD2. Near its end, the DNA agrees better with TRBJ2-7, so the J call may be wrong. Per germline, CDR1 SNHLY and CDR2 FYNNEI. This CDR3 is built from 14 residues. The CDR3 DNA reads TGTGCCAGCACAATAGAGGGGCCCGGGGGGGAGCAGTACTTC. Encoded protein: CASTIEGPGGEQYF.

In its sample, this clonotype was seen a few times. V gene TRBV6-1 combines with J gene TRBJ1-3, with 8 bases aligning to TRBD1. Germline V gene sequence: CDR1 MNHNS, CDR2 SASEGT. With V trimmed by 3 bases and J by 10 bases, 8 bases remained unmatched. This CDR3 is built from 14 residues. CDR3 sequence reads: CASSDRGQGLTIYF. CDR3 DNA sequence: TGTGCCAGCAGTGACCGCGGACAGGGTTTGACCATATATTTT.

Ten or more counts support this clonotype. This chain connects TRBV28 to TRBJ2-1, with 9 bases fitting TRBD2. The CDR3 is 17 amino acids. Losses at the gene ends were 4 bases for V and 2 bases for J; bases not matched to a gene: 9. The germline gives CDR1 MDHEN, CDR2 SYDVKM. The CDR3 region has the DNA TGTGCCAGCAGTTCAAGGGGGCTAGCGGGGCCCTACAATGAGCAGTTCTTC. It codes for CASSSRGLAGPYNEQFF.

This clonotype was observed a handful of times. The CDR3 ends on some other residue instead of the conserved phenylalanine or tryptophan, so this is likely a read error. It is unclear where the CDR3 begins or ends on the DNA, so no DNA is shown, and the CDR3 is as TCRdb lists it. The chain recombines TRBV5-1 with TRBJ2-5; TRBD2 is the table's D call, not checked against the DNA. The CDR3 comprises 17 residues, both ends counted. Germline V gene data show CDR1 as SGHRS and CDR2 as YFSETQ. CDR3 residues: CASSLGRMRLAEYWPTC.

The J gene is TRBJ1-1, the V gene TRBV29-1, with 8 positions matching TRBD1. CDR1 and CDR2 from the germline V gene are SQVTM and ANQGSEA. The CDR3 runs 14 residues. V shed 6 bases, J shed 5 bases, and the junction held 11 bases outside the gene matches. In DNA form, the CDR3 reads TGCAGCGTCTACCAATCAGGGGGCGGAACTGAAGCTTTCTTT. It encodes CSVYQSGGGTEAFF.

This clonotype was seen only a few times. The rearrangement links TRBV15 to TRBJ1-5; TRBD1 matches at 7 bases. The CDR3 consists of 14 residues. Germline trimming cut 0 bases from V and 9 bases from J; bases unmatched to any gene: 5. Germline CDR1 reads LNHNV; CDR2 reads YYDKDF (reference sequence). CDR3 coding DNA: TGTGCCACCAGCAGAGACAGGGGGTCCTGGCCCCAGCATTTT. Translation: CATSRDRGSWPQHF.

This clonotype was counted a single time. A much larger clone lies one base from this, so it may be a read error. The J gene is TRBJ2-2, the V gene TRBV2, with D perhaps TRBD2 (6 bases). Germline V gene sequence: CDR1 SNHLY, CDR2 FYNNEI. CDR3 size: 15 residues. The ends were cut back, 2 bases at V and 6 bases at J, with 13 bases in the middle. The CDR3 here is CASSEMGGKAGELFF. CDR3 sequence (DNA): TGTGCCAGCAGTGAAATGGGCGGGAAGGCCGGGGAGCTGTTTTTT.

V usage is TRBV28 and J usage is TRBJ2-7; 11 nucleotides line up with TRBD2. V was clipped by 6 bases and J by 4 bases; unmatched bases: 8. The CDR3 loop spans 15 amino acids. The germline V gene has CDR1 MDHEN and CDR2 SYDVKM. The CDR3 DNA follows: TGTGCCAGCAGCGCCCTAGCGGGAGGAAGGTACGAGCAGTACTTC. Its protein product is CASSALAGGRYEQYF. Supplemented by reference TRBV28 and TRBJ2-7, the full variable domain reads DVKVTQSSRYLVKRTGEKVFLECVQDMDHENMFWYRQDPGLGLRLIYFSYDVKMKEKGDIPEGYSVSREKKERFSLILESASTNQTSMYLCASSALAGGRYEQYFGPGTRLTVT.

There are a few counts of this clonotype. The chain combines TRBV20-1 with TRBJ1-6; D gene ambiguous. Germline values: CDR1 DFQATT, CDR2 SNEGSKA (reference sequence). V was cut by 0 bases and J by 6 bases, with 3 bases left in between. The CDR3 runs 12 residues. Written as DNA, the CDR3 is TGCAGTGCTAGAGAGAGTAATTCACCCCTCCACTTT. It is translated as CSARESNSPLHF.

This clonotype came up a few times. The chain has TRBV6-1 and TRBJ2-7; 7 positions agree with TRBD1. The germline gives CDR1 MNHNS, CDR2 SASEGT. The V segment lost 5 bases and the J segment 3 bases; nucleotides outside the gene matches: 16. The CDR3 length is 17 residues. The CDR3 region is CASSKTGRGQKYYEQYF. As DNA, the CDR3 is TGTGCCAGCAGTAAAACCGGAAGGGGGCAGAAATACTACGAGCAGTACTTC.

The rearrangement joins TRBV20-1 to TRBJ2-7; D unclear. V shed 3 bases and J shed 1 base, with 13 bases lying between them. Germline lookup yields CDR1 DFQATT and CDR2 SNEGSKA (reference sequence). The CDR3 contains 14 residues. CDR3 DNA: TGCAGTGCTAGGCGGTCTAGTAGTTCCTACGAGCAGTACTTC. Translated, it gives CSARRSSSSYEQYF.

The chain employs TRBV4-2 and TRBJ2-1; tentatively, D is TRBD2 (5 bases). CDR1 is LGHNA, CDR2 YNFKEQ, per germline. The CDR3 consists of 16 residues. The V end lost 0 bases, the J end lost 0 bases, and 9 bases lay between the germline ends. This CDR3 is CASSQDNRGSYNEQFF. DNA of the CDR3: TGTGCCAGCAGCCAAGATAACCGGGGCTCCTACAATGAGCAGTTCTTC.

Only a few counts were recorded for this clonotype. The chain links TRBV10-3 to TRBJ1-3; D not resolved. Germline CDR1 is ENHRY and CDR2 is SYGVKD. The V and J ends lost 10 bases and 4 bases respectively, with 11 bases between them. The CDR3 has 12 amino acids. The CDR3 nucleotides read TGTGCCACCACGCCAATGGGAAACACCATATATTTT. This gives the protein CATTPMGNTIYF.

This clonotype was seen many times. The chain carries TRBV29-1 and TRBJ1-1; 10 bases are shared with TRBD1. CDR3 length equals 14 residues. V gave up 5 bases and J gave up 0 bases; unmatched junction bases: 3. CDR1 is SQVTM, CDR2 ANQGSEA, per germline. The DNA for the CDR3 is TGCAGCGTTTGGGACAGGGGACTGAACACTGAAGCTTTCTTT. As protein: CSVWDRGLNTEAFF.

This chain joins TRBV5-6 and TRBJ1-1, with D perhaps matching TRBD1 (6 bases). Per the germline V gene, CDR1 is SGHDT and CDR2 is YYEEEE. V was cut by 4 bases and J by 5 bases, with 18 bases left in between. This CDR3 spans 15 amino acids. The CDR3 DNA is TGTGCCAGCAGCCCCCCGGGGGCCAGTCTGACTGAAGCTTTCTTT. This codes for CASSPPGASLTEAFF.

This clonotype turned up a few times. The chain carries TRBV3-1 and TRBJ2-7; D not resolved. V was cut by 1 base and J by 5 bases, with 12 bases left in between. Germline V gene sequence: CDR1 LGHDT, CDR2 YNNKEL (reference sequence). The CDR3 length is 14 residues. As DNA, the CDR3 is TGTGCCAGCAGCCAAGGGCGAACTCTGAACGAGCAGTACTTC. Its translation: CASSQGRTLNEQYF.

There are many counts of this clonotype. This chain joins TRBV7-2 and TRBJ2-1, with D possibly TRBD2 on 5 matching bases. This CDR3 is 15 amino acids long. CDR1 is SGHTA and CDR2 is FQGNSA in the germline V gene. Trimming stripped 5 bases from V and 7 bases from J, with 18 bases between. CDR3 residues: CASSAAGPRRNEQFF. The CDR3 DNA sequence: TGTGCCAGCAGCGCTGCTGGGCCCCGGAGGAATGAGCAGTTCTTC.

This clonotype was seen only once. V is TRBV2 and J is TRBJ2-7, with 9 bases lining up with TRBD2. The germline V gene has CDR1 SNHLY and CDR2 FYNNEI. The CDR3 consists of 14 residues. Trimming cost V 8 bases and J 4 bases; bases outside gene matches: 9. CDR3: CASGWASGVYEQYF. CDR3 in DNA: TGTGCCAGCGGGTGGGCTAGCGGGGTGTACGAGCAGTACTTC.

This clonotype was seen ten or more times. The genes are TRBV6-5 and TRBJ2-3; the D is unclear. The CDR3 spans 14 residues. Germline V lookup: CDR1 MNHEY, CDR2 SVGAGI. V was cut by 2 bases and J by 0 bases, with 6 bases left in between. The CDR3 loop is CASSYLTSTDTQYF. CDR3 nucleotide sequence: TGTGCCAGCAGTTACCTGACTAGCACAGATACGCAGTATTTT.